Below are 22 T cell receptor beta chains sequenced from a single sample in a study of shared clonotypes between healthy human individuals. The repertoire was sequenced with immunoSEQ multiplex PCR; TCRdb's copy has only in-frame clones and lacks some. The data show approximately 1,000,000 clones, approximately 75% seen once. Sequencing input: memory CD4+ T cells from PBMCs. The subset is: CD45RA-negative fraction. These receptors were obtained from a man younger than 30 in good health. Some clones in this sample may be carry-over from other donors' samples.

This clone has a handful of counts. The chain joins TRBV29-1 to TRBJ1-5; the match to TRBD1 covers 7 bases. The CDR3 is 13 residues long. V shed 6 bases and J 4 bases; nucleotides not matched to a gene: 6. Germline values: CDR1 SQVTM, CDR2 ANQGSEA. This chain's CDR3 is CSVGTALNQPQHF. The CDR3 nucleotides read TGCAGCGTCGGGACAGCCCTAAATCAGCCCCAGCATTTT.

The chain links TRBV6-1 to TRBJ1-4; D remains ambiguous. CDR1 is MNHNS, CDR2 SASEGT, per germline. The CDR3 has 11 amino acids. Trimming pared 7 bases from V and 7 bases from J, leaving 7 bases between. The chain's CDR3 is CASKQGEKLFF. The DNA of the CDR3 is TGTGCCAGCAAACAAGGTGAAAAACTGTTTTTT.

About this clone: One base away lies a much larger clone, so this may be a sequencing read error. This chain uses TRBV6-6 with TRBJ1-1; the match to TRBD1 covers 7 bases. Trimming took 5 bases from V and 1 from J; bases not matched to a gene: 4. The CDR3 contains 14 residues. Germline loops: CDR1 MNHNY, CDR2 SVGAGI (reference sequence). The CDR3 region has the DNA TGTGCCAGCAGTCACCGACAGGGGAACACTGAAGCTTTCTTT. Amino acid sequence: CASSHRQGNTEAFF.

This chain links TRBV5-1 with TRBJ2-3; D remains ambiguous. The CDR3 extends over 14 amino acids. V shed 4 bases and J shed 2 bases, with 11 bases lying between them. The germline V gene encodes CDR1 SGHRS and CDR2 YFSETQ. CDR3 bases: TGCGCCAGCAGCATCGACGGAGTCACAGATACGCAGTATTTT. Its translation is CASSIDGVTDTQYF. Complete variable domain (other parts from reference TRBV5-1 and TRBJ2-3): KAGVTQTPRYLIKTRGQQVTLSCSPISGHRSVSWYQQTPGQGLQFLFEYFSETQRNKGNFPGRFSGRQFSNSRSEMNVSTLELGDSALYLCASSIDGVTDTQYFGPGTRLTVL.

J is TRBJ2-1 and V is TRBV5-1; 9 positions match TRBD2. This CDR3 contains 15 residues. Germline V gene sequence: CDR1 SGHRS, CDR2 YFSETQ. V trimming: 4 bases; J trimming: 6 bases; junction bases outside the gene matches: 8. The CDR3: CASSRTGTSSNEQFF. CDR3 sequence (DNA): TGCGCCAGCAGCCGCACCGGGACTAGCTCCAATGAGCAGTTCTTC.

The CDR3 region is CATKGSAGEGYTF. CDR3 nucleotides: TGTGCCACCAAGGGATCAGCAGGGGAAGGCTACACCTTC. V is TRBV28 and J is TRBJ1-2; a possible D gene is TRBD1 (6 bases). V gave up 10 bases and J gave up 8 bases, with 20 bases separating them. Germline V gene data show CDR1 as MDHEN and CDR2 as SYDVKM. The CDR3 is 13 amino acids.

The CDR3 reads CASITGHRTDTQYF. The CDR3 nucleotides are TGTGCCAGCATCACGGGACATCGCACAGATACGCAGTATTTT. J is TRBJ2-3 and V is TRBV28, with D tentatively TRBD1 (6 bases). V was pared by 7 bases and J by 1 base, with 12 bases between. Germline CDR1 and CDR2: MDHEN and SYDVKM. The CDR3 spans 14 residues. The whole variable domain, remainder taken from reference TRBV28 and TRBJ2-3, is DVKVTQSSRYLVKRTGEKVFLECVQDMDHENMFWYRQDPGLGLRLIYFSYDVKMKEKGDIPEGYSVSREKKERFSLILESASTNQTSMYLCASITGHRTDTQYFGPGTRLTVL.

The V call is TRBV2, the J call TRBJ2-7, with D unclear. V was cut by 7 bases and J by 7 bases, with 17 bases left in between. The germline CDR1 and CDR2 sequences are SNHLY and FYNNEI. The CDR3 consists of 13 residues. CDR3 sequence (DNA): TGTGCCAGCACTGCTCGAATTTTGGGAGAGCAGTACTTC. As protein: CASTARILGEQYF.

The gene calls are TRBV9 and TRBJ1-3; 8 nucleotides agree with TRBD1. The CDR3 is 16 amino acids. Looked up from germline, CDR1 is SGDLS and CDR2 is YYNGEE. J was trimmed by 0 bases and V by 4 bases; bases with no gene match: 6. In nucleotides, the CDR3 is TGTGCCAGCAGCCCCGGGACAGGTCTCTCTGGAAACACCATATATTTT. Translation gives CASSPGTGLSGNTIYF.

The chain joins TRBV29-1 to TRBJ1-2, with no clear D. The germline V gene has CDR1 SQVTM and CDR2 ANQGSEA. The CDR3 consists of 18 residues. V was shortened by 5 bases and J by 6 bases, with 31 bases between the two germline ends. The CDR3 DNA sequence: TGCAGCGTTACTAGAAGATTTAATCGGGTCGCCCGGGAAGATGGCTACACCTTC. Amino acids: CSVTRRFNRVAREDGYTF.

This rearrangement joins TRBV5-5 to TRBJ1-3; 8 bases are a match to TRBD1. Germline loops: CDR1 SGHKS, CDR2 YYEKEE (reference sequence). V lost 0 bases and J lost 4; bases outside the gene matches: 3. This CDR3 region has 15 residues. The CDR3 DNA sequence: TGTGCCAGCAGCTTGGCTCCAGGGGGCGGAAACACCATATATTTT. Translated: CASSLAPGGGNTIYF.

This sequence joins TRBV9 and TRBJ2-3; no firm D call. Germline CDR1 reads SGDLS; CDR2 reads YYNGEE. V shed 3 bases and J shed 2 bases, with 13 bases lying between them. This CDR3 spans 15 amino acids. The CDR3, as DNA: TGTGCCAGCAGCGGGCCGAGAAGTTCCACAGATACGCAGTATTTT. Its translation: CASSGPRSSTDTQYF.

This chain links TRBV5-5 with TRBJ2-7; D gene uncertain. V was clipped by 2 bases and J by 5 bases, with 8 bases between them. CDR3 length: 12 amino acids. Germline V CDR1 and CDR2: SGHKS, YYEKEE (reference sequence). For the CDR3, the DNA is TGTGCCAGCAGCTTCGGACCAAACGAGCAGTACTTC. Protein: CASSFGPNEQYF. Together with reference TRBV5-5 and TRBJ2-7, the CDR3 gives the full variable domain: DAGVTQSPTHLIKTRGQQVTLRCSPISGHKSVSWYQQVLGQGPQFIFQYYEKEERGRGNFPDRFSARQFPNYSSELNVNALLLGDSALYLCASSFGPNEQYFGPGTRLTVT.

CDR3: CASSAWGQGRETQYF. The CDR3, as DNA: TGTGCCAGCAGCGCCTGGGGGCAGGGCAGGGAGACCCAGTACTTC. The V call is TRBV7-2, the J call TRBJ2-5, with D perhaps matching TRBD1 (6 bases). Germline CDR1 SGHTA, CDR2 FQGNSA. This CDR3 comprises 15 residues. Trimming removed 5 bases from V and 5 bases from J, with 18 bases in between. Based on the CDR3 plus reference TRBV7-2 and TRBJ2-5, the full variable domain is GAGVSQSPSNKVTEKGKDVELRCDPISGHTALYWYRQSLGQGLEFLIYFQGNSAPDKSGLPSDRFSAERTGGSVSTLTIQRTQQEDSAVYLCASSAWGQGRETQYFGPGTRLLVL.

The chain joins TRBV5-1 to TRBJ2-3; no definite D call. The CDR3 consists of 11 residues. The germline V gene encodes CDR1 SGHRS and CDR2 YFSETQ. V was pared by 2 bases and J by 6 bases, with 4 bases between. The CDR3 loop is CASSFDDTQYF. In DNA, the CDR3 is TGCGCCAGCAGCTTTGACGATACGCAGTATTTT.

The rearrangement links TRBV27 to TRBJ2-2, with 16 bases identical to TRBD2. J lost 5 bases, V lost 10 bases, and 4 bases had no gene match. Germline CDR1 is MNHEY and CDR2 is SMNVEV (reference sequence). The CDR3 consists of 15 residues. The CDR3 loop is CATKGLAGGTGELFF. The CDR3 DNA reads as TGTGCCACCAAGGGACTAGCGGGAGGGACCGGGGAGCTGTTTTTT.

The rearrangement links TRBV14 to TRBJ2-5, with D unclear. The CDR3 extends over 15 amino acids. Trimming took 0 bases from V and 1 from J, leaving 9 bases between them. Germline values: CDR1 SGHDN, CDR2 FVKESK. CDR3 sequence reads: CASSQDTGFQETQYF. The CDR3 DNA sequence: TGTGCCAGCAGCCAAGACACGGGTTTCCAAGAGACCCAGTACTTC.

Concerning this clone: A much larger clone sits a single nucleotide away, making a read error possible. The rearrangement joins TRBV7-3 to TRBJ2-1; 7 nucleotides agree with TRBD2. CDR3 length: 16 amino acids. V lost 1 base to trimming and J lost 1 base; unmatched junction nucleotides: 4. From germline, CDR1 is SGHTA and CDR2 FQGTGA. The CDR3 reads CASSLRVGRSYNEQFF. CDR3 bases: TGTGCCAGCAGCTTAAGGGTCGGGAGGTCCTACAATGAGCAGTTCTTC.

CDR3 in amino acids: CASRGLAGIYNEQFF. CDR3 nucleotides: TGTGCCAGCAGGGGACTAGCGGGAATCTACAATGAGCAGTTCTTC. V usage is TRBV5-6 and J usage is TRBJ2-1; TRBD2 agrees at 13 bases. CDR1 and CDR2 (germline): SGHDT, YYEEEE. V lost 5 bases to trimming and J lost 3 bases; unmatched junction nucleotides: 2. The CDR3 extends over 15 amino acids.

The V gene is TRBV5-6, the J gene TRBJ1-1, with a possible D match to TRBD1 (6 bases). V lost 4 bases and J 6 bases, leaving 16 bases between the germline ends. The CDR3 has 14 residues. Germline values: CDR1 SGHDT, CDR2 YYEEEE. CDR3 region: CASSPIGGAAEAFF. CDR3 in DNA: TGTGCCAGCAGCCCGATCGGGGGGGCGGCTGAAGCTTTCTTT.

V and J are TRBV5-1 and TRBJ2-5; D gene unclear. Trimming took 3 bases from V and 6 from J, leaving 27 bases between them. The CDR3 is 18 amino acids. CDR1 and CDR2 (germline): SGHRS, YFSETQ. Here the CDR3 DNA reads TGCGCCAGCAGCTCGCACCCTCCCACGGAGCGTGAGGCAAAGACCCAGTACTTC. It encodes CASSSHPPTEREAKTQYF.

V usage is TRBV30 and J usage is TRBJ2-1, with TRBD2 matching over 9 bases. This CDR3 has 14 residues. Germline CDR1 GTSNPN, CDR2 SVGIG (reference sequence). The V and J ends lost 7 bases and 7 bases, in that order; junction bases with no gene match: 11. The CDR3 sequence is CAYKARGRVNEQFF. CDR3 DNA: TGTGCCTACAAAGCCCGCGGGAGGGTTAATGAGCAGTTCTTC.